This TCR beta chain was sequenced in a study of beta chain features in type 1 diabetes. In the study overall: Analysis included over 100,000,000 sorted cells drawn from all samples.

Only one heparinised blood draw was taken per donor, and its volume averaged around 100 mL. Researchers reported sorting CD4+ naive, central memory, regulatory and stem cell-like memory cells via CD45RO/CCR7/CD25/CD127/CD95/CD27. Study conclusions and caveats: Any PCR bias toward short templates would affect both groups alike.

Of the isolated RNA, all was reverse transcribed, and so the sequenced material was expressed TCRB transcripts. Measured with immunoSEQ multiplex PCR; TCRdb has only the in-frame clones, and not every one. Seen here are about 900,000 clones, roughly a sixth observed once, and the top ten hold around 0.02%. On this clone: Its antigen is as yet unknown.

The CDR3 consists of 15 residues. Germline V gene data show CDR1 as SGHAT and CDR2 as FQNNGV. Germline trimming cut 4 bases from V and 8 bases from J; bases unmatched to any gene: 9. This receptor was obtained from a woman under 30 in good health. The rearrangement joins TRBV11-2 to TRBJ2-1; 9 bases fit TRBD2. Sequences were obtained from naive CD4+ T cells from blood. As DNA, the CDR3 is TGTGCCAGCAGCTCTTTAGCGGGAGCGGTCCATGAGCAGTTCTTC. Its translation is CASSSLAGAVHEQFF.